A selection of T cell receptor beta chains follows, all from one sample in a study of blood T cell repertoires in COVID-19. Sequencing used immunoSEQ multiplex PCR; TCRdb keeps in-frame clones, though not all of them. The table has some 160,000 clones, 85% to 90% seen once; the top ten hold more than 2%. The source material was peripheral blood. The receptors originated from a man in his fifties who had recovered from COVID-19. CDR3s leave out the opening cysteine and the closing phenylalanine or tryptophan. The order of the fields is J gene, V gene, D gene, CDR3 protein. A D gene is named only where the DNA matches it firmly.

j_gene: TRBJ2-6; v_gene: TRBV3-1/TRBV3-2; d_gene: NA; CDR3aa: ASSALTGTGANVLT
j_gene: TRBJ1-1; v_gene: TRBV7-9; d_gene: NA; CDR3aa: ASSLARGALNTEAF
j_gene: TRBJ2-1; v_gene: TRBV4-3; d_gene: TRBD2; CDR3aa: ASSLRRLAGEYTLGNEQF
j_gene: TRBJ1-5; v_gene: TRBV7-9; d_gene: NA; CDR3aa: ASSPGLPNQPQH
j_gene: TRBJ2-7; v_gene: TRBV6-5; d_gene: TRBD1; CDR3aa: ASKTGGRSYEQY
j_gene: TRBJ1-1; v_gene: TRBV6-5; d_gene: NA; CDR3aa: ASSYSARSTEAF
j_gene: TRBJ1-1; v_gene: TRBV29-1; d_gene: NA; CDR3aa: SAGRTEAF
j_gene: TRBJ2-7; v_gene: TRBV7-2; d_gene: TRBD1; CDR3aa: ASSLVPGGAFYEQY
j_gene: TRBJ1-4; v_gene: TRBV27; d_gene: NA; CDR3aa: ASSLRLWGPSEKLF
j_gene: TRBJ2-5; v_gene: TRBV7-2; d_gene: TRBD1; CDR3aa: ASSLAGQKETQY
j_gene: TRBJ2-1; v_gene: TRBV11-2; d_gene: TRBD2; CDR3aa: ASSGLAGGRYNEQF
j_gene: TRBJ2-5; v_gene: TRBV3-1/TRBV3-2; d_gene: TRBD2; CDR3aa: ASSPWTRQETQY
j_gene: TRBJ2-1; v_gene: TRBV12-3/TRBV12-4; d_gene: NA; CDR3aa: ASGGDFYNEQF
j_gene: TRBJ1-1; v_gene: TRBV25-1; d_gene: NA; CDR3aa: ASSDPGSLNTEAF
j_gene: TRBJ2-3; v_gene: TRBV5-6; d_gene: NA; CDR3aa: ASSFRGGDTQY
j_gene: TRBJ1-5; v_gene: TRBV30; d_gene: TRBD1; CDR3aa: AWSAHRGQPSNQPQH
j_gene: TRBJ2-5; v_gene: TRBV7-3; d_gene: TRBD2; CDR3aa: ASSTLAGGPETQY
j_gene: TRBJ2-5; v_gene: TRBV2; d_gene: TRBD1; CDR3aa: ASRGTGALGETQY
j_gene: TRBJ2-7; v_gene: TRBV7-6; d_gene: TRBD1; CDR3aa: ASSLADRGLSEQY
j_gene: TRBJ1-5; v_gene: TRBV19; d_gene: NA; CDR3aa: ASGGPTVQPQH
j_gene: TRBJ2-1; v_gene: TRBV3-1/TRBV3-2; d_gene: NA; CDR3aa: ASSILATNNEQF
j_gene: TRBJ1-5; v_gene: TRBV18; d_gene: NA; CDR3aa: ASSLRDSNQPQH
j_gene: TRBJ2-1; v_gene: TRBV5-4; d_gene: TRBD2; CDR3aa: ASSLGTSGRAINEQF
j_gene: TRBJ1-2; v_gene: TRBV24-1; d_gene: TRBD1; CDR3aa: ATSDTGTGNYGYT
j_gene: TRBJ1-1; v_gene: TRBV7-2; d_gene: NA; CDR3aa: ASSLMGTVNTEAF
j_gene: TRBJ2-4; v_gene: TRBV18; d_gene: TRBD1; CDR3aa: ASSPRQGGNIQY
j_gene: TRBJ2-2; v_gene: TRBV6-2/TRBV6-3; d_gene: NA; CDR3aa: ASSYSRLTGELF
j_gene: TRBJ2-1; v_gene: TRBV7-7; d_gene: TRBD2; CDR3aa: ASSSWTSGRSEQF
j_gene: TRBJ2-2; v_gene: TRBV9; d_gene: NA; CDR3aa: ASSRREPGELF
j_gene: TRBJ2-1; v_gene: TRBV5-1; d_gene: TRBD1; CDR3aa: ASSTGQTSNNEQF
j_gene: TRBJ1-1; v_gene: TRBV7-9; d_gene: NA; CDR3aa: ASSSYRRGRGEAF
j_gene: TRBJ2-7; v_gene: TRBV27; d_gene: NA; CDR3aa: ASSETGSWIHEQY
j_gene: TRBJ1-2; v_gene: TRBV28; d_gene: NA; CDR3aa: ASSHREGNNYGYT
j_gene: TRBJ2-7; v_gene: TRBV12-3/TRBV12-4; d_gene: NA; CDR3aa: ASSLTGYEQY
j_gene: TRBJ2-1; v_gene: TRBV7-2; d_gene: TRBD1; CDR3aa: ASSLVGTGGDEQF
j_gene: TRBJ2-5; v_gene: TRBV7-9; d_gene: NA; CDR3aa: ASSPGVGETQY
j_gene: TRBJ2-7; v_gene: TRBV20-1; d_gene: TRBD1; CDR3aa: SAEQGTEQY